Below are 30 T cell receptor beta chains sequenced from a single sample in a study of graft-versus-host responses after intestinal transplantation. The assay was immunoSEQ multiplex PCR, and TCRdb's table has in-frame clones only and misses some. The sample lists around 45,000 clones, around 90% occurring once. These receptors are not linked to any known antigen. The sequencing here drew on unstimulated CD4+ T cells sorted from spleen or lymph node cells, taken before transplant. The origin of the receptors is a human donor who was the organ donor for an intestinal transplant.

The chain recombines TRBV5-1 with TRBJ2-5; TRBD2 matches 13 bases. Germline V gene data show CDR1 as SGHRS and CDR2 as YFSETQ. The CDR3 totals 18 residues. Trimming removed 4 bases from V and 0 bases from J; junction bases left unmatched: 9. CDR3 coding DNA: TGCGCCAGCAGCCCGAGGGGACTAGCGGGGACGTACCAAGAGACCCAGTACTTC. It encodes CASSPRGLAGTYQETQYF.

This chain links TRBV9 with TRBJ2-3; TRBD1 is a possible D gene (5 bases). Per germline, CDR1 SGDLS and CDR2 YYNGEE. Trimming removed 0 bases from V and 4 bases from J, with 12 bases in between. The CDR3 length is 15 residues. CDR3 nucleotides: TGTGCCAGCAGCGTAGTTGGGGCACACGCAGATACGCAGTATTTT. It encodes CASSVVGAHADTQYF.

The chain is built from TRBV7-2 and TRBJ2-1; the D is unclear. From germline, CDR1 is SGHTA and CDR2 FQGNSA. The CDR3 extends over 13 amino acids. With 6 bases removed from V and 2 bases from J, the gap between germline ends came to 8 bases. The CDR3 loop reads CASRFDTYNEQFF. The CDR3, as DNA: TGTGCCAGCAGATTCGACACCTACAATGAGCAGTTCTTC.

The table lists this clone with a count of one. The rearrangement joins TRBV6-6 to TRBJ2-7; D is possibly TRBD2 (6 bases). Germline CDR1 MNHNY, CDR2 SVGAGI (reference sequence). V gave up 6 bases and J gave up 7 bases, with 13 bases separating them. CDR3 length: 12 residues. The CDR3 loop reads CASSPPGREQYF. CDR3 coding DNA: TGTGCCAGCAGCCCCCCGGGGAGGGAGCAGTACTTC.

V and J are TRBV28 and TRBJ1-2, with 8 bases that match TRBD1. The CDR3 extends over 18 amino acids. Germline trimming cut 2 bases from V and 0 bases from J; bases unmatched to any gene: 11. In germline, CDR1 is MDHEN, CDR2 SYDVKM. CDR3: CASSLGVGRDRSNYGYTF. As DNA, the CDR3 is TGTGCCAGCAGTTTAGGGGTGGGGCGGGACAGGTCTAACTATGGCTACACCTTC.

The chain carries TRBV7-3 and TRBJ2-3; D not resolved. V was trimmed by 1 base and J by 1 base, leaving 3 bases between them. Germline CDR1 SGHTA, CDR2 FQGTGA. This CDR3 is 13 amino acids long. The CDR3, as DNA: TGTGCCAGCAGCTTAAAAGGCACAGATACGCAGTATTTT. Translation gives CASSLKGTDTQYF.

V usage is TRBV12-5 and J usage is TRBJ2-2, with TRBD1 identical over 11 bases. Unmatched junction bases numbered 7, after V lost 6 bases and J lost 7 bases. The CDR3 consists of 15 residues. Germline CDR1 LGHNT, CDR2 FRNRAP. Written as DNA, the CDR3 is TGTGCTAGTGGCCTCGGACAGGGGGCGGTCGGGGAGCTGTTTTTT. It is translated as CASGLGQGAVGELFF.

This chain connects TRBV6-5 to TRBJ2-2; TRBD2 aligns across 7 bases. This CDR3 comprises 15 residues. J was trimmed by 1 base and V by 7 bases; bases with no gene match: 6. From germline, CDR1 is MNHEY and CDR2 SVGAGI. CDR3 protein: CASTGGRVNTGELFF. CDR3 in DNA: TGTGCCAGCACGGGAGGCAGGGTGAACACCGGGGAGCTGTTTTTT.

This chain connects TRBV27 to TRBJ1-2, with D hard to call. CDR1 is MNHEY and CDR2 is SMNVEV in the germline V gene (reference sequence). The CDR3 is made up of 16 amino acids. Trimming removed 5 bases at V and 1 base at J, with 17 bases between. CDR3 nucleotide sequence: TGTGCCAGCAGTCCCCTCAGCATAAAGGGTAACTATGGCTACACCTTC. Translating gives CASSPLSIKGNYGYTF.

This chain connects TRBV27 to TRBJ2-5; TRBD2 matches 7 bases. The V and J ends lost 5 bases and 5 bases, in that order; junction bases with no gene match: 11. There are 15 residues in the CDR3. The germline gives CDR1 MNHEY, CDR2 SMNVEV (reference sequence). The CDR3 bases are TGTGCCAGCAGTCAAGGGGTCCGGCGGGGGGAGACCCAGTACTTC. Amino acids: CASSQGVRRGETQYF.

The chain couples TRBV28 to TRBJ2-7; TRBD2 matches at 7 bases. V dropped 1 base and J dropped 4; count of bases not matched to a gene: 7. This CDR3 is built from 15 residues. CDR1 and CDR2 (germline): MDHEN, SYDVKM. The CDR3 here is CASSLYRRGGYEQYF. The CDR3 nucleotides are TGTGCCAGCAGTTTATATCGCCGCGGGGGATACGAGCAGTACTTC.

This clone was seen only once. This sequence joins TRBV5-1 and TRBJ2-2, with 12 bases fitting TRBD2. Germline-derived CDR1 and CDR2 are SGHRS and YFSETQ. The CDR3 length is 19 residues. V was pared by 2 bases and J by 0 bases, with 8 bases of the junction left unmatched. CDR3 DNA: TGCGCCAGCAGCTTACTTCTTCTAGCGGGAGGGCCGAACACCGGGGAGCTGTTTTTT. It codes for CASSLLLLAGGPNTGELFF.

The gene calls are TRBV4-2 and TRBJ2-1, with D possibly matching TRBD2 (6 bases). CDR1 is LGHNA and CDR2 is YNFKEQ in the germline V gene. The ends were cut back, 6 bases at V and 0 bases at J, with 9 bases in the middle. This CDR3 has 14 amino acids. CDR3: CASRRDFSYNEQFF. The DNA for the CDR3 is TGTGCCAGCAGACGGGACTTCTCCTACAATGAGCAGTTCTTC.

The chain recombines TRBV9 with TRBJ2-5; D is uncertain. Germline V gene data show CDR1 as SGDLS and CDR2 as YYNGEE. The CDR3 consists of 13 residues. V was clipped by 4 bases and J by 4 bases, with 11 bases between them. As DNA, the CDR3 is TGTGCCAGCAGCCTAACGGGTCTAGAGACCCAGTACTTC. Amino acid sequence: CASSLTGLETQYF.

CDR3 loop: CASSLTGTAEAFF. The CDR3 nucleotides read TGTGCCAGCAGCTTAACGGGGACAGCTGAAGCTTTCTTT. The chain joins TRBV7-3 to TRBJ1-1; TRBD1 matches at 7 bases. The CDR3 consists of 13 residues. V shed 0 bases and J 6 bases; nucleotides not matched to a gene: 1. Germline values: CDR1 SGHTA, CDR2 FQGTGA.

This chain connects TRBV5-6 to TRBJ1-5; D gene ambiguous. This CDR3 has 15 residues. CDR1 is SGHDT, CDR2 YYEEEE, per germline. Trimming took 0 bases from V and 0 from J, leaving 7 bases between them. The CDR3 spells CASSLGGYSNQPQHF. The CDR3 DNA reads TGTGCCAGCAGCTTGGGAGGATATAGCAATCAGCCCCAGCATTTT.

Points on this clone: Other DNA sequences in the same sample also yield this CDR3. This chain connects TRBV7-3 to TRBJ2-7, with 9 bases that match TRBD1. The germline gives CDR1 SGHTA, CDR2 FQGTGA. The CDR3 spans 13 residues. V shed 3 bases and J 3 bases; nucleotides not matched to a gene: 0. CDR3 loop: CASSLTGGYEQYF. In nucleotides, the CDR3 is TGTGCCAGCAGCTTGACAGGGGGCTACGAGCAGTACTTC.

CDR3 sequence reads: CASSVQAGGPGETQYF. In DNA form, the CDR3 reads TGTGCCAGCAGCGTACAGGCGGGAGGGCCGGGAGAGACCCAGTACTTC. This chain links TRBV9 with TRBJ2-5; 9 bases line up with TRBD2. Germline V CDR1 and CDR2: SGDLS, YYNGEE. The ends lost 1 base at V and 4 bases at J; junction bases unmatched: 8. The CDR3 consists of 16 residues.

This chain uses TRBV5-1 with TRBJ2-1; 7 bases are a match to TRBD2. This CDR3 region has 17 residues. Germline V lookup: CDR1 SGHRS, CDR2 YFSETQ. Losses at the gene ends were 0 bases for V and 1 base for J; bases not matched to a gene: 7. CDR3 sequence (DNA): TGCGCCAGCAGCTTGGCTCGGGGCGGGAGATCCTACAATGAGCAGTTCTTC. Translation: CASSLARGGRSYNEQFF.

The chain has TRBV11-2 and TRBJ2-7; maybe TRBD1 (6 bases). V was trimmed by 4 bases and J by 3 bases, leaving 7 bases between them. The CDR3 totals 12 residues. Germline CDR1 is SGHAT and CDR2 is FQNNGV. The CDR3 spells CASSSDSYEQYF. The DNA for the CDR3 is TGTGCCAGCAGCTCGGACAGCTACGAGCAGTACTTC. The full variable domain, in which reference TRBV11-2 and TRBJ2-7 provide the parts outside the CDR3, is EAGVAQSPRYKIIEKRQSVAFWCNPISGHATLYWYQQILGQGPKLLIQFQNNGVVDDSQLPKDRFSAERLKGVDSTLKIQPAKLEDSAVYLCASSSDSYEQYFGPGTRLTVT.

The V call is TRBV7-2, the J call TRBJ1-4; D ambiguous. CDR3 length: 13 residues. Germline lookup yields CDR1 SGHTA and CDR2 FQGNSA. V was cut by 1 base and J by 12 bases, with 12 bases left in between. CDR3 in amino acids: CASSLVLRAELFF. The CDR3 nucleotides read TGTGCCAGCAGCTTAGTGTTACGGGCAGAACTGTTTTTT.

The chain has TRBV7-2 and TRBJ2-5; a weak D match, TRBD2 (6 bases). The V gene lost 3 bases and the J gene lost 3 bases, with 11 bases spanning the gap. The CDR3 runs 14 residues. Germline values: CDR1 SGHTA, CDR2 FQGNSA. CDR3 protein: CASSFSSVKETQYF. The CDR3 bases are TGTGCCAGCAGCTTCTCTAGCGTCAAAGAGACCCAGTACTTC.

Regarding this clone: The junction does not match germline at one end; this may be a read error. The rearrangement uses TRBV6-5 and TRBJ1-4; a possible D gene is TRBD1 (6 bases). CDR3 length: 15 amino acids. Germline V gives CDR1 MNHEY, CDR2 SVGAGI. The CDR3 reads CAGSFKGGTNEKLFF. The CDR3 DNA reads TGTGCCGGCAGTTTTAAGGGGGGCACTAATGAAAAACTGTTTTTT.

For this clone: The junction does not match germline at one end; this may be a read error. The chain joins TRBV5-3 to TRBJ2-5; D is possibly TRBD1 (5 bases). TRBV5-3 belongs to the ORF category, with a function that is uncertain. The CDR3 is made up of 14 amino acids. DNA of the CDR3: TGTGCCAGCAGCTGGGGTACGGACAAAGAGACCCAGTACTTC. Residues: CASSWGTDKETQYF.

This sequence joins TRBV7-2 and TRBJ2-1, with TRBD1 as a possible D gene (6 bases). V dropped 6 bases and J dropped 12 bases, with 15 bases sitting between them. The CDR3 is 12 residues long. Germline V lookup: CDR1 SGHTA, CDR2 FQGNSA. The CDR3 nucleotides read TGTGCCAGCAGTACCTTGACAGGATCGCAGTTCTTC. Protein: CASSTLTGSQFF.

This chain uses TRBV4-3 with TRBJ2-1, with D possibly matching TRBD1 (5 bases). Germline CDR1 LGHNA, CDR2 YSLEER. This CDR3 region has 18 residues. Between the trimmed V and J ends, which lost 0 bases and 0 bases, there was a span of 15 bases. CDR3: CASSQEATRTSSYNEQFF. The DNA for the CDR3 is TGCGCCAGCAGCCAAGAAGCGACACGGACAAGCTCCTACAATGAGCAGTTCTTC.

The chain joins TRBV11-2 to TRBJ2-7; 9 bases are shared with TRBD2. In germline, CDR1 is SGHAT, CDR2 FQNNGV. The CDR3 extends over 17 amino acids. The trim removed 0 bases at V and 7 bases at J, leaving 13 bases unmatched. CDR3: CASSLDVLAGRSFEQYF. CDR3 sequence (DNA): TGTGCCAGCAGCTTAGATGTCCTAGCGGGACGGTCTTTTGAGCAGTACTTC.

V gene TRBV23-1 combines with J gene TRBJ1-1; a possible D gene is TRBD1 (5 bases). TRBV23-1 is an open reading frame whose function is uncertain. This CDR3 has 17 amino acids. V lost 0 bases and J 5 bases, leaving 19 bases between the germline ends. DNA for the CDR3: TGCGCCAGCAGTCAATCGGAGTTTGCAGGGAGCGGGACTGAAGCTTTCTTT. Residues: CASSQSEFAGSGTEAFF.

The chain combines TRBV14 with TRBJ1-2; D is uncertain. Trimming shortened V by 4 bases and J by 6 bases, and 12 bases separated the two germline ends. The CDR3 spans 13 residues. In germline, CDR1 is SGHDN, CDR2 FVKESK. CDR3 region: CASSPGRGHGYTF. CDR3 DNA sequence: TGTGCCAGCAGCCCGGGAAGAGGGCATGGCTACACCTTC.

The chain couples TRBV30 to TRBJ1-5; D gene uncertain. Germline CDR1 and CDR2: GTSNPN and SVGIG (reference sequence). The V end lost 0 bases, the J end lost 4 bases, and 7 bases lay between the germline ends. The CDR3 loop spans 13 amino acids. CDR3: CAWSVRGNQPQHF. CDR3 nucleotides: TGTGCCTGGAGTGTACGGGGTAATCAGCCCCAGCATTTT.